One TCR beta chain is described in this entry. Its matching antigen is unknown. The sample originates from a study of T-cell memory formation after mild COVID-19. Whole-study findings and limits: A second wave of clones peaked on day 37, and their SARS-CoV-2 specificity went unconfirmed.

TCRdb re-called the 5' RACE reads through MiXCR, storing one row per CDR3 protein. The sample records 540,000 or so distinct CDR3 sequences, roughly 22% being singletons. V shed 6 bases and J shed 1 base, with 14 bases lying between them. Germline V CDR1 and CDR2: MNHEY, SVGEGT. The CDR3 covers 15 residues. The source is an adult woman who had mild COVID-19 (a few samples of this study predate the infection). Cell type and time point are not known. What was sequenced was PBMCs or a T cell subset sorted from them (not recorded which). The chain carries TRBV6-2 or TRBV6-3 and TRBJ2-3, with D perhaps TRBD1 or TRBD2 (5 bases each). The CDR3: CASRGTRDRTDTQYF. The CDR3 nucleotides read TGTGCCAGCAGGGGAACTCGGGACCGCACAGATACGCAGTATTTT.